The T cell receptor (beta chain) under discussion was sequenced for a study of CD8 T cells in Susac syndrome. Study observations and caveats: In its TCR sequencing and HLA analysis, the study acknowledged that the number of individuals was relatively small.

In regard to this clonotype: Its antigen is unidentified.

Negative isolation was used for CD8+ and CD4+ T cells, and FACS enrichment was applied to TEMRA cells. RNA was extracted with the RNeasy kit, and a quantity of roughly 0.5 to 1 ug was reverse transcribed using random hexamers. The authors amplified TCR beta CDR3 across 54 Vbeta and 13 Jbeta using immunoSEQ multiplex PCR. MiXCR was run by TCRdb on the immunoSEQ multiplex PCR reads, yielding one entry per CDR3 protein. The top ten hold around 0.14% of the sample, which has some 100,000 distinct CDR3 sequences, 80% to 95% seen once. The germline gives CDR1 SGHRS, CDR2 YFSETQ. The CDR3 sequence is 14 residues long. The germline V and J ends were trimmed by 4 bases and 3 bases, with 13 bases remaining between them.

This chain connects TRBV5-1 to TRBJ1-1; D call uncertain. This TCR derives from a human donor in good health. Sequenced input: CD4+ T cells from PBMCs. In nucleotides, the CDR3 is TGCGCCAGCAGCACGGATCAGAGGGACACTGAAGCTTTCTTT. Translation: CASSTDQRDTEAFF.